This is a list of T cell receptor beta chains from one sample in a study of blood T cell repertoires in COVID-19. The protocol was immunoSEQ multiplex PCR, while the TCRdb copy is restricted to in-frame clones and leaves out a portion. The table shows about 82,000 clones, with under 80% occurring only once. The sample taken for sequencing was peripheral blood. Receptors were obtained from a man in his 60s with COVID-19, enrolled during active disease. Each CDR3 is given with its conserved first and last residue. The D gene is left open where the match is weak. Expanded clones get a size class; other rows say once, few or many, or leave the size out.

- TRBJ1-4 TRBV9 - TGTGCCAGCAGCCCTTCTTCGAATGAAAAACTGTTTTTT CASSPSSNEKLFF
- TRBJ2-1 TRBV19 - TGTGCCAGTAGTACGTTAGCGGCACCCTACAATGAGCAGTTCTTC CASSTLAAPYNEQFF
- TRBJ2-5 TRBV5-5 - TGTGCCAGCAGCCGCCTGGGGCCAGAGACCCAGTACTTC CASSRLGPETQYF
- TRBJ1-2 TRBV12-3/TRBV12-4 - TGTGCCAGCAGCCTCTCGGACTGGGGCTACACCTTC CASSLSDWGYTF
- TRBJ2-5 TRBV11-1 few TGTGCCAGCAGCTTAGCGCTCCCCCAGGGGGGAAGCGAGACCCAGTACTTC CASSLALPQGGSETQYF
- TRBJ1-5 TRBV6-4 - TGTGCCAGCAGTGAGGGGGCAAATCAGCCCCAGCATTTT CASSEGANQPQHF
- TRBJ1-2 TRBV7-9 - TGTGCCAGCGGAGGGGTCTATGGCTACACCTTC CASGGVYGYTF
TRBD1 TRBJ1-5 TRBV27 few TGTGCCAGCAGTTCCGGGACAGCGTCGGATCAGCCCCAGCATTTT CASSSGTASDQPQHF
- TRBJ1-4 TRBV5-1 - TGCGCCAGCAGCTTGGAGGGGCAGCTTAATGAAAAACTGTTTTTT CASSLEGQLNEKLFF
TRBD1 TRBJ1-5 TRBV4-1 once TGCGCCAGCAGCCCCTCAATACGGGACAGGGGGCTTAAGGGCAATCAGCCCCAGCATTTT CASSPSIRDRGLKGNQPQHF
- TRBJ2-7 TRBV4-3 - TGCGCCAGCAGCATCGGGGTTTTAACATACGAGCAGTACTTC CASSIGVLTYEQYF
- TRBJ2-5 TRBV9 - TGTGCCAGCAGCGTAGTAGACCTCCCGGGGACCCAGTACTTC CASSVVDLPGTQYF
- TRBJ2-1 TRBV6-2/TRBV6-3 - TGTGCCAGCAGTTACGCTTCGGGAGCCGGCTCCTACAATGAGCAGTTCTTC CASSYASGAGSYNEQFF
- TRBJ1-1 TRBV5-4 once TGTGCCAGCAGCTTAAAGGAAGGACAGATCACTGAAGCTTTCTTT CASSLKEGQITEAFF
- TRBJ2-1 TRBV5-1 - TGCGCCAGCAGCGTCCAGTCCAGAGGGTCAGAGTACAATGAGCAGTTCTTC CASSVQSRGSEYNEQFF
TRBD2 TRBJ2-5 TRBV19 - TGTGCCAGCTCGGATGGGAGGGGAGAGACCCAGTACTTC CASSDGRGETQYF
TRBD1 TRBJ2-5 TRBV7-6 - TGTGCCAGCAGGAAGGGGGCAGGGGCCCAGACCCAGTACTTC CASRKGAGAQTQYF
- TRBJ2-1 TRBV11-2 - TGTGCCAGCAGCTTAGTCCTAGCTAATGAGCAGTTCTTC CASSLVLANEQFF
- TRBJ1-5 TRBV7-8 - TGTGCCAGCAGCTTCTCGTCAGCGGTGAACAATCAGCCCCAGCATTTT CASSFSSAVNNQPQHF
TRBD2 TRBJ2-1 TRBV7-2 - TGTGCCAGCAGCTACCTCACTAGCGGGATGAGGAATGAGCAGTTCTTC CASSYLTSGMRNEQFF
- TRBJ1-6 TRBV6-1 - TGTGCCAGCAGTGATTCAGCGTATAATTCACCCCTCCACTTT CASSDSAYNSPLHF
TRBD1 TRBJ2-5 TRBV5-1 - TGCGCCAGCAGCTTTGGGACAGTCCAAGAGACCCAGTACTTC CASSFGTVQETQYF
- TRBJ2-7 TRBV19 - TGTGCCAGTGGGGCTTCCTACGAGCAGTACTTC CASGASYEQYF
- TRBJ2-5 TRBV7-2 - TGTGCCAGCACCCCCCGCCTAGCGAGTGAAGAGACCCAGTACTTC CASTPRLASEETQYF
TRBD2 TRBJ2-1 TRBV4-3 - TGCGCCAGCAGCCAAGATACCGCGCGGGAGGGCCTAGTGTATGAGCAGTTCTTC CASSQDTAREGLVYEQFF
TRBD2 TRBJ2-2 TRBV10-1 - TGCGCCAGCATATTTCCGCGCTGGCGGGAGGCCCCGGGGGCCGGGGAGCTGTTTTTT CASIFPRWREAPGAGELFF
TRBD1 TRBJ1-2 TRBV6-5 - TGTGCCAGCAGGGACAGGGGGTTCTATGGCTACACCTTC CASRDRGFYGYTF
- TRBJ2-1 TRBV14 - TGTGCCAGCAGCCCCTTCCGGGGGTTGGGTGGTGAGCAGTTCTTC CASSPFRGLGGEQFF
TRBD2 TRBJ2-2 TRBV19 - TGTGCCAGTAGGTCAGCGGGAGGGCCGGGTTTCACCGGGGAGCTGTTTTTT CASRSAGGPGFTGELFF
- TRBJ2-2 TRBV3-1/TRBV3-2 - TGTGCCAGCAGCCATAACAGGGACACCGGGGAGCTGTTTTTT CASSHNRDTGELFF
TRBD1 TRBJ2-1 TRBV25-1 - TGTGCCAGCAGTAAACCCGGGACAGGGACAAATGAGCAGTTCTTC CASSKPGTGTNEQFF
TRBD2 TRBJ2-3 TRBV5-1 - TGCGCCCGCAGCTGGGGGCGGGGGGGCGGAACAGATACGCAGTATTTT CARSWGRGGGTDTQYF
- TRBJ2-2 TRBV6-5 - TGTGCCAGCAGGGGAGCGAACACCGGGGAGCTGTTTTTT CASRGANTGELFF
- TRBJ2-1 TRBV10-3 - TGTGCCATCAGTGAGTTCGATGAGCAGTTCTTC CAISEFDEQFF
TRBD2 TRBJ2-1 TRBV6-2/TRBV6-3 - TGTGCCAGCAGTTACCGGCCTAGCGGGAGGAGTAAGTTCCACAATGAGCAGTTCTTC CASSYRPSGRSKFHNEQFF
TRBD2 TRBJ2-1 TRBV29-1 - TGCAGCGTTGGAGACCTTAGCGGGAGGGCCAATGAGCAGTTCTTC CSVGDLSGRANEQFF
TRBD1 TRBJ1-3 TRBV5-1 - TGCGCCAGCAGCCCTTTATCCGGGACAGGGGTACTAGGAGCTGGAAACACCATATATTTT CASSPLSGTGVLGAGNTIYF
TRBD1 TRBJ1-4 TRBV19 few TGTGCCAGTAGTGGGGGGGGACAGGGCGACGAAAAACTGTTTTTT CASSGGGQGDEKLFF
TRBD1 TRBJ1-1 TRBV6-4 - TGTGCCAGCAGTAAGGGGGCGAACACTGAAGCTTTCTTT CASSKGANTEAFF